Presented here are 19 T cell receptor beta chains from one specimen sequenced in a study of cytomegalovirus exposure and HLA in healthy donors. Produced via immunoSEQ multiplex PCR; TCRdb's table is partial and in-frame only. The sample has 200,000 to 300,000 clones, approximately 86% seen once; the top ten hold 1.2%. Source material: PBMCs. The receptors were sampled from a woman aged 25 to 39 in good health and CMV-seropositive.

V gene TRBV5-8 combines with J gene TRBJ2-7; a possible D gene is TRBD2 (5 bases). The V and J ends lost 5 bases and 6 bases respectively, with 12 bases between them. CDR1 SGHTS and CDR2 YDEGEE come from the germline V gene. The CDR3 length is 12 residues. The CDR3 here is CASSPTRTEQYF. CDR3 nucleotide sequence: TGTGCCAGCAGTCCAACTAGAACCGAGCAGTACTTC.

The chain joins TRBV11-2 to TRBJ2-3, with 7 nucleotides matching TRBD1. The CDR3 consists of 15 residues. V shed 3 bases, J shed 3 bases, and the junction held 6 bases outside the gene matches. CDR1 is SGHAT, CDR2 FQNNGV, per germline. The CDR3 reads CASSFRDSGTDTQYF. The CDR3 DNA reads TGTGCCAGCAGCTTCCGGGACAGTGGGACAGATACGCAGTATTTT.

About this clone: Sequence at one end of the junction differs from germline and may be a read error. This chain uses TRBV7-7 with TRBJ2-5; possible D gene TRBD1, 6 bases. The CDR3 length is 15 residues. Germline V lookup: CDR1 SSHAT, CDR2 FNYEAQ (reference sequence). CDR3 protein: CASSYRPGQQETQYF. Written as DNA, the CDR3 is TGTGCTAGCAGCTACCGACCCGGACAGCAAGAGACCCAGTACTTC.

In this sample, this clone turned up many times. V and J are TRBV6-1 and TRBJ2-1; D might be TRBD1 (6 bases). From germline, CDR1 is MNHNS and CDR2 SASEGT. Between the trimmed V and J ends, which lost 8 bases and 1 base, there was a span of 15 bases. This CDR3 region has 15 residues. CDR3 protein: CASGANTGSYNEQFF. CDR3 coding DNA: TGTGCCAGCGGGGCCAATACAGGGTCCTACAATGAGCAGTTCTTC.

This chain connects TRBV6-1 to TRBJ1-1; D remains unclear. The germline V and J ends were trimmed by 2 bases and 10 bases, with 11 bases remaining between them. Germline V gives CDR1 MNHNS, CDR2 SASEGT. The CDR3 runs 12 residues. The CDR3 bases are TGTGCCAGCAGTGAATCGGGGTACGGAGCTTTCTTT. Translated, it gives CASSESGYGAFF.

The chain employs TRBV28 and TRBJ2-5; D possibly corresponds to TRBD1 (6 bases). The CDR3 is 13 amino acids. Germline loops: CDR1 MDHEN, CDR2 SYDVKM. The germline V and J ends were trimmed by 5 bases and 6 bases, with 13 bases remaining between them. CDR3 nucleotide sequence: TGTGCCAGCAGTCCACAGGGAGTACAGACCCAGTACTTC. This translates into CASSPQGVQTQYF.

The chain carries TRBV10-3 and TRBJ2-3, with 8 bases that match TRBD2. The J segment lost 0 bases and the V segment lost 4 bases, leaving 6 bases of the junction unmatched. Germline V gene data show CDR1 as ENHRY and CDR2 as SYGVKD. CDR3 length: 16 amino acids. The CDR3 loop is CAISAAGVTSTDTQYF. Here the CDR3 DNA reads TGTGCCATCAGTGCAGCGGGAGTAACTAGCACAGATACGCAGTATTTT.

V and J are TRBV30 and TRBJ1-2; TRBD1 matches 10 bases. The ends lost 1 base at V and 7 bases at J; junction bases unmatched: 3. CDR1 and CDR2 from the germline V gene are GTSNPN and SVGIG (reference sequence). The CDR3 contains 13 residues. The CDR3 reads CAWSAGTGAGYTF. CDR3 in DNA: TGTGCCTGGAGTGCAGGGACAGGGGCTGGCTACACCTTC.

This clone was recorded only once. V and J are TRBV25-1 and TRBJ2-1; 8 nucleotides agree with TRBD2. V was pared by 4 bases and J by 3 bases, with 5 bases of the junction left unmatched. The CDR3 length is 15 residues. Germline V lookup: CDR1 MGHDK, CDR2 SYGVNS. The CDR3 region has the DNA TGTGCCAGCAGTGTGGGGGCGGGGGGCTACAATGAGCAGTTCTTC. Translation gives CASSVGAGGYNEQFF.

The CDR3 protein is CASSFGQGGDEQYF. Here the CDR3 DNA reads TGCGCCAGCAGCTTCGGACAGGGCGGGGACGAGCAGTACTTC. The V and J genes are TRBV5-1 and TRBJ2-7, with 8 nucleotides matching TRBD1. The CDR3 contains 14 residues. The germline CDR1 and CDR2 sequences are SGHRS and YFSETQ. V lost 2 bases and J lost 5; bases outside the gene matches: 6. Variable domain in full (rest from reference TRBV5-1 and TRBJ2-7): KAGVTQTPRYLIKTRGQQVTLSCSPISGHRSVSWYQQTPGQGLQFLFEYFSETQRNKGNFPGRFSGRQFSNSRSEMNVSTLELGDSALYLCASSFGQGGDEQYFGPGTRLTVT.

Notes on this clone: The identical CDR3 is also encoded by other nucleotide sequences in the sample. The CDR3 region is CSVEGWSVNRGPRAPDTQYF. The CDR3 DNA is TGCAGCGTTGAAGGCTGGTCGGTTAACAGGGGACCCCGAGCACCCGATACGCAGTATTTT. The genes are TRBV29-1 and TRBJ2-3, with TRBD1 identical over 7 bases. CDR1 and CDR2 from the germline V gene are SQVTM and ANQGSEA. The CDR3 totals 20 residues. Trimming at V came to 1 base and at J to 6 bases, leaving 25 bases not matched to a gene.

This sequence joins TRBV28 and TRBJ2-7; D is possibly TRBD1 (5 bases). The CDR3 is made up of 12 amino acids. Germline CDR1 MDHEN, CDR2 SYDVKM. The V end was cut by 5 bases, the J end by 5 bases, with 10 bases between. CDR3 in amino acids: CASSTTVDEQYF. The CDR3 coding sequence is TGTGCCAGCAGTACGACAGTTGACGAGCAGTACTTC.

The J gene is TRBJ2-7, the V gene TRBV7-6; D gene uncertain. This CDR3 contains 13 residues. The germline CDR1 and CDR2 sequences are SGHVS and FNYEAQ. The V end was cut by 9 bases, the J end by 0 bases, with 12 bases between. The CDR3 DNA reads as TGTGCCAGTGAAGACATGAGCTCCTACGAGCAGTACTTC. Its translation is CASEDMSSYEQYF.

This sequence joins TRBV28 and TRBJ1-2, with TRBD1 matching over 9 bases. Germline values: CDR1 MDHEN, CDR2 SYDVKM. With 6 bases clipped from V and 7 bases from J, the junction kept 9 bases outside the gene matches. The CDR3 sequence is 14 residues long. The CDR3 nucleotides read TGTGCCAGCAGACTAACAGGGGGCGCCGGTGGCTACACCTTC. Amino acids: CASRLTGGAGGYTF.

V gene TRBV28 combines with J gene TRBJ2-1; 15 bases are a match to TRBD2. CDR1 MDHEN and CDR2 SYDVKM come from the germline V gene. The CDR3 has 16 amino acids. The ends lost 8 bases at V and 0 bases at J; junction bases unmatched: 2. The CDR3 nucleotides read TGTGCCAGCTGGGGACTAGCGGGAGGCTCCTACAATGAGCAGTTCTTC. Protein product: CASWGLAGGSYNEQFF.

The J gene is TRBJ2-1, the V gene TRBV10-3, with D possibly being TRBD1 (6 bases). The CDR3 is 11 amino acids. Germline loops: CDR1 ENHRY, CDR2 SYGVKD. Trimming left V 10 bases short and J 7 bases short, with 11 bases between. The CDR3 nucleotides are TGTGCCACACAAACAGGGAATGAGCAGTTCTTC. Translation: CATQTGNEQFF.

The chain uses TRBV11-3 and TRBJ2-3; 9 bases agree with TRBD2. Germline CDR1 is SGHNT and CDR2 is YENEEA. This CDR3 has 16 residues. With V trimmed by 5 bases and J by 2 bases, 8 bases remained unmatched. The CDR3 is CASSPWTSVYTDTQYF. DNA of the CDR3: TGTGCCAGCAGCCCATGGACTAGCGTTTACACAGATACGCAGTATTTT.

V gene TRBV6-6 combines with J gene TRBJ1-2; D might be TRBD1 (5 bases). The germline gives CDR1 MNHNY, CDR2 SVGAGI (reference sequence). The CDR3 spans 12 residues. Trimming removed 7 bases from V and 8 bases from J, with 14 bases in between. The CDR3 bases are TGTGCCAGCACCTCCAGGGATGAGGGCTACACCTTC. The encoded protein is CASTSRDEGYTF.

The rearrangement links TRBV6-1 to TRBJ2-7; 9 positions match TRBD1. Trimming took 10 bases from V and 1 from J; bases not matched to a gene: 8. Germline V gene lookup returns CDR1 MNHNS and CDR2 SASEGT. The length of the CDR3 is 14 residues. CDR3 sequence reads: CAIYEDRGSYEQYF. CDR3 in DNA: TGTGCCATCTACGAGGACAGGGGATCCTACGAGCAGTACTTC.